The 18 T cell receptor beta chains reported below all come from one sample, sequenced in a study of T cells in Graves' hyperthyroidism and ophthalmopathy. It was RNA transcripts that yielded the amplified TCR beta CDR3 regions. A first-round RT-PCR of the TCR CDR3 used the HTBI primer set. Via MiXCR, TCRdb re-called the multiplex PCR reads, giving one row per CDR3 protein. This sample has hundreds of thousands of distinct CDR3 sequences, with under 45% found just once. Sample: blood. The receptor set was obtained from a woman in her thirties or forties with Graves' hyperthyroidism.

This clonotype was counted a few times. The chain is built from TRBV7-2 and TRBJ1-2; 8 nucleotides line up with TRBD1. From germline, CDR1 is SGHTA and CDR2 FQGNSA. The CDR3 has 15 amino acids. The ends lost 4 bases at V and 2 bases at J; junction bases unmatched: 6. The CDR3 loop is CASSSSQGANYGYTF. The CDR3 DNA is TGTGCCAGCAGCTCCTCGCAGGGGGCGAACTATGGCTACACCTTC.

The gene calls are TRBV12-3 or TRBV12-4 and TRBJ2-7; the match to TRBD2 covers 15 bases. V dropped 4 bases and J dropped 0; count of bases not matched to a gene: 4. The CDR3 spans 17 residues. The DNA for the CDR3 is TGTGCCAGCAGTTGGACTAGCGGGAGGGCAGACTCCTACGAGCAGTACTTC. Amino acid sequence: CASSWTSGRADSYEQYF.

This clonotype was seen repeatedly, ten times or more. The chain uses TRBV7-2 and TRBJ1-3; D unresolved. Trimming pared 3 bases from V and 2 bases from J, leaving 8 bases between. The CDR3 has 14 amino acids. Germline V gene lookup returns CDR1 SGHTA and CDR2 FQGNSA. The CDR3 coding sequence is TGTGCCAGCAGCTTTACAGTTACTGGAAACACCATATATTTT. This codes for CASSFTVTGNTIYF.

This clonotype has just one count. This rearrangement joins TRBV28 to TRBJ2-5; TRBD2 might be the D (5 bases). The CDR3 spans 15 residues. From germline, CDR1 is MDHEN and CDR2 SYDVKM. Trimming shortened V by 6 bases and J by 5 bases, and 19 bases separated the two germline ends. CDR3 region: CASRDGLPRGETQYF. The CDR3 DNA is TGTGCCAGCAGAGATGGATTGCCAAGAGGGGAGACCCAGTACTTC.

This clonotype occurred a few times. This sequence joins TRBV12-3 or TRBV12-4 and TRBJ1-1; D ambiguous. Trimming took 0 bases from V and 12 from J, leaving 17 bases between them. The length of the CDR3 is 14 residues. The chain's CDR3 is CASSLAVQAPPTFF. The CDR3 DNA reads TGTGCCAGCAGTTTAGCGGTCCAAGCTCCCCCGACTTTCTTT.

The chain joins TRBV19 to TRBJ1-2, with 7 positions matching TRBD1. The length of the CDR3 is 15 residues. Unmatched junction bases numbered 10, after V lost 5 bases and J lost 4 bases. In germline, CDR1 is LNHDA, CDR2 SQIVND (reference sequence). CDR3 in DNA: TGTGCCAGTAGTGCGTCAACAGGGGCCCTCTATGGCTACACCTTC. Translated, it gives CASSASTGALYGYTF.

The V call is TRBV4-3, the J call TRBJ1-4; 8 bases line up with TRBD1. V shed 0 bases and J 5 bases; nucleotides not matched to a gene: 8. The V gene's germline CDR1 is LGHNA and CDR2 YSLEER. The CDR3 runs to 17 residues. Here the CDR3 DNA reads TGCGCCAGCAGCCAAGACCAACAGGGGGTCCGAAATGAAAAACTGTTTTTT. Amino acids: CASSQDQQGVRNEKLFF.

The chain uses TRBV25-1 and TRBJ2-5, with a possible D match to TRBD1 (5 bases). Germline-derived CDR1 and CDR2 are MGHDK and SYGVNS. CDR3 size: 14 residues. Trimming shortened V by 7 bases and J by 3 bases, and 15 bases separated the two germline ends. Here the CDR3 reads CASIDSLRKETQYF. The CDR3, as DNA: TGTGCCAGCATTGACAGTCTCCGAAAAGAGACCCAGTACTTC.

The V gene is TRBV20-1, the J gene TRBJ1-1; maybe TRBD1 (6 bases). V was pared by 6 bases and J by 4 bases, with 12 bases between. The CDR3 runs to 12 residues. The V gene's germline CDR1 is DFQATT and CDR2 SNEGSKA (reference sequence). CDR3 sequence (DNA): TGCAGTGCCGGAGGGGGGGGCACTGAAGCTTTCTTT. Encoded protein: CSAGGGGTEAFF.

CDR3 nucleotide sequence: TGTGCCAGCAGACCTGGGACAGTAAATCAGCCCCAGCATTTT. Translated, it gives CASRPGTVNQPQHF. V and J are TRBV12-3 or TRBV12-4 and TRBJ1-5, with 7 bases aligning to TRBD1. This CDR3 is built from 14 residues. Unmatched junction bases numbered 6, after V lost 6 bases and J lost 4 bases.

This clonotype was counted ten times or more. The rearrangement uses TRBV5-1 and TRBJ2-7; 9 bases match TRBD1. V shed 4 bases, J shed 2 bases, and the junction held 4 bases outside the gene matches. This CDR3 spans 14 amino acids. Germline loops: CDR1 SGHRS, CDR2 YFSETQ. CDR3 nucleotide sequence: TGCGCCAGCAGCATGGGACAGGGTCCCTACGAGCAGTACTTC. Protein: CASSMGQGPYEQYF.

Comment on this clonotype: With a much larger clone just one base away, this may be a read error. This rearrangement joins TRBV20-1 to TRBJ1-2; D is undetermined. This CDR3 contains 13 residues. CDR1 is DFQATT and CDR2 is SNEGSKA in the germline V gene (reference sequence). V shed 0 bases and J shed 5 bases, with 10 bases lying between them. CDR3 nucleotides: TGCAGTGCTAGAGACTACGGGAGGTATGGCTACACCTTC. Translating gives CSARDYGRYGYTF.

CDR3 nucleotides: TGTGCCAGCAGTTTAGCGGGAGGTTTCTCCTACGAGCAGTACTTC. Its translation is CASSLAGGFSYEQYF. The chain is built from TRBV12-3 or TRBV12-4 and TRBJ2-7, with a tentative D call TRBD2 (6 bases). The V gene lost 0 bases and the J gene lost 0 bases, with 9 bases spanning the gap. This CDR3 region has 15 residues.

In its sample, this clonotype was seen a few times. The chain couples TRBV20-1 to TRBJ1-4; TRBD1 agrees at 9 bases. The CDR3 contains 17 residues. Germline CDR1 is DFQATT and CDR2 is SNEGSKA (reference sequence). J was trimmed by 5 bases and V by 3 bases; bases with no gene match: 13. The CDR3 is CSASSSQGALRNEKLFF. DNA for the CDR3: TGCAGTGCTAGTTCTTCACAGGGGGCCCTTCGAAATGAAAAACTGTTTTTT.

The chain uses TRBV7-2 and TRBJ2-2; D unresolved. The ends were cut back, 5 bases at V and 1 base at J, with 8 bases in the middle. The CDR3 contains 14 residues. Germline CDR1 and CDR2: SGHTA and FQGNSA. The CDR3 DNA reads as TGTGCCAGCAGCCGATGGCAGAACACCGGGGAGCTGTTTTTT. This sequence encodes CASSRWQNTGELFF.

In its sample, this clonotype was seen many times. This chain connects TRBV7-9 to TRBJ1-5; no clear D gene. V lost 6 bases and J lost 3, with 6 bases in between. Germline values: CDR1 SEHNR, CDR2 FQNEAQ (reference sequence). This CDR3 contains 12 residues. DNA for the CDR3: TGTGCCAGCAGTCCATTCAATCAGCCCCAGCATTTT. This encodes CASSPFNQPQHF. The full variable domain, with the rest looked up from reference TRBV7-9 and TRBJ1-5, is DTGVSQNPRHKITKRGQNVTFRCDPISEHNRLYWYRQTLGQGPEFLTYFQNEAQLEKSRLLSDRFSAERPKGSFSTLEIQRTEQGDSAMYLCASSPFNQPQHFGDGTRLSIL.

This clonotype was detected a few times. This chain connects TRBV19 to TRBJ1-1; 8 bases agree with TRBD1. The CDR3 runs to 15 residues. Germline V gene lookup returns CDR1 LNHDA and CDR2 SQIVND (reference sequence). Trimming removed 4 bases from V and 3 bases from J; junction bases left unmatched: 7. The CDR3 sequence is CASSRTGRRDTEAFF. CDR3 in DNA: TGTGCCAGTAGTAGGACAGGGCGACGCGACACTGAAGCTTTCTTT. Drawing the rest from reference TRBV19 and TRBJ1-1, the complete variable domain is DGGITQSPKYLFRKEGQNVTLSCEQNLNHDAMYWYRQDPGQGLRLIYYSQIVNDFQKGDIAEGYSVSREKKESFPLTVTSAQKNPTAFYLCASSRTGRRDTEAFFGQGTRLTVV.

This clonotype was counted a few times. The chain joins TRBV5-1 to TRBJ2-2, with 9 bases identical to TRBD2. J gave up 6 bases and V 2 bases, and 11 bases lay outside the gene matches. The CDR3 spans 17 residues. CDR1 SGHRS and CDR2 YFSETQ come from the germline V gene. The CDR3: CASSLSSGTSNSGELFF. As DNA, the CDR3 is TGCGCCAGCAGCTTATCTAGCGGGACGTCTAACTCCGGGGAGCTGTTTTTT.